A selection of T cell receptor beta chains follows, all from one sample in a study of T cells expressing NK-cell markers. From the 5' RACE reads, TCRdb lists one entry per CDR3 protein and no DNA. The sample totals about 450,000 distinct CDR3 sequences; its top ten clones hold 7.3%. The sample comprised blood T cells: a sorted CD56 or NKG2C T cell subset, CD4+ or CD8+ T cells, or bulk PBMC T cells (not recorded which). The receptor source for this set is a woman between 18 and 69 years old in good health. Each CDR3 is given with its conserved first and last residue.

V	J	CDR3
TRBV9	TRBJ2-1	CASSHGAPYNEQFF
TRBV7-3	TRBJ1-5	CASSLKIRAGQPQHF
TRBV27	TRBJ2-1	CASSLGGLVGNEQFF
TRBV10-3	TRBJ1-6	CAISDRGEDSPLHF
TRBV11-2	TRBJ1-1	CASSLDPEAEAFF
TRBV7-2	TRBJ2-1	CASSLASGFVASGQVYNEQFF
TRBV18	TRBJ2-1	CASSPQNGHNEQFF
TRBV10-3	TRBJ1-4	CAISPGTATNEKLFF
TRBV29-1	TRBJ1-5	CSVSGQGDNNQPQHF
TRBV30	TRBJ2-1	CAWSPNRGREQFF
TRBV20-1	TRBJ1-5	CSVGAASNQPQHF
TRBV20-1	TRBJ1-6	CSARSGREYSPLHF
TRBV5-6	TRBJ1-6	CASSLDGRGLGSPLHF
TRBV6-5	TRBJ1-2	CASSLGSTVLGGYTF
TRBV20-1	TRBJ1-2	CSARDPSGQGDGYTF
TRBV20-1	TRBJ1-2	CSARGSLYYGYTF
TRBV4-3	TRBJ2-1	CASSSPGTSVHEQFF
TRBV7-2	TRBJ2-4	CASSRSLGTSGNIQYF
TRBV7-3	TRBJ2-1	CASSFLPNPTSYNEQFF
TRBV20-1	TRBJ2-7	CSASTGNRGFKNEQYF
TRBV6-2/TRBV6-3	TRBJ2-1	CASSYPTGGDEQFF
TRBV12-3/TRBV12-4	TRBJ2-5	CASSFSNQETQYF